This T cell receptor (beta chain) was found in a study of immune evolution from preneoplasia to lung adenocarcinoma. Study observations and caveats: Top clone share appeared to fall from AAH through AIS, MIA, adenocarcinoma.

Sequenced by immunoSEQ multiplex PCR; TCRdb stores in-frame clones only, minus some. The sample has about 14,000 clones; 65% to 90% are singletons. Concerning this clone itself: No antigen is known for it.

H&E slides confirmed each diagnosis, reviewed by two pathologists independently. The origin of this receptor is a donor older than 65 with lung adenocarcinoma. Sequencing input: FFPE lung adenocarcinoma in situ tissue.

CDR3: CASSFGGGSYNEQFF. DNA for the CDR3: TGTGCCAGCAGCTTCGGCGGGGGTTCCTACAATGAGCAGTTCTTC. The gene calls are TRBV7-9 and TRBJ2-1; 7 bases are a match to TRBD2. This CDR3 has 15 residues. Germline V gives CDR1 SEHNR, CDR2 FQNEAQ (reference sequence). With V trimmed by 3 bases and J by 1 base, 3 bases remained unmatched. Combining the CDR3 with reference TRBV7-9 and TRBJ2-1 gives the whole variable domain DTGVSQNPRHKITKRGQNVTFRCDPISEHNRLYWYRQTLGQGPEFLTYFQNEAQLEKSRLLSDRFSAERPKGSFSTLEIQRTEQGDSAMYLCASSFGGGSYNEQFFGPGTRLTVL.